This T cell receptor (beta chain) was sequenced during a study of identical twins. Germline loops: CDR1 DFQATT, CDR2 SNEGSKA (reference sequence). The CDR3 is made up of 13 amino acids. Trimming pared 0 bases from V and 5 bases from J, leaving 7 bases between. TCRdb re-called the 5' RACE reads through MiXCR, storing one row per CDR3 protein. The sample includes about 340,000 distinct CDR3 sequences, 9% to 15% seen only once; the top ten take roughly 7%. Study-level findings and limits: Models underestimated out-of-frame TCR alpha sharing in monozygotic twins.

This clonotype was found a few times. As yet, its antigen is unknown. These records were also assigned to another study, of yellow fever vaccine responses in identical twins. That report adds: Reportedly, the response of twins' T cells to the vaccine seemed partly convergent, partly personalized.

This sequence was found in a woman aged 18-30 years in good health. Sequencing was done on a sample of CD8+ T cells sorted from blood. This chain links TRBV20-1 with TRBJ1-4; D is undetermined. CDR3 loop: CSARETPNEKLFF. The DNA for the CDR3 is TGCAGTGCTAGAGAGACCCCGAATGAAAAACTGTTTTTT.